The rows below give T cell receptor beta chains drawn from one sample of a study of control samples from healthy donors and cancer patients. Clones were read by immunoSEQ multiplex PCR, and TCRdb kept only the in-frame ones, dropping some. Of some 23,000 clones detected, 85% to 90% appear once; the ten largest clones hold over 35%. The specimen was PBMCs. These receptors came from a man aged 60-69 years with head and neck cancer. Each CDR3 is given with its conserved first and last residue. A D gene is named only where the DNA matches it firmly. Rows may omit the clone size; those that give it use once, few, many or a size class.

cdr3_aa	cdr3_nt	cdr3_length	v_call	d_call	j_call	clone_size
CASSLMGAGVPSYEQYF	TGCGCCAGCAGCTTGATGGGTGCGGGGGTTCCCTCCTACGAGCAGTACTTC	17	TRBV5-1	TRBD2	TRBJ2-7	few
CASHLGGGPADTQYF	TGTGCCAGCCACTTAGGGGGAGGGCCCGCAGATACGCAGTATTTT	15	TRBV5-4	.	TRBJ2-3	.
CASSVYAGSTEAFF	TGTGCCAGCAGCGTCTACGCTGGGAGCACTGAAGCTTTCTTT	14	TRBV2	.	TRBJ1-1	few
CASQVFMNTEAFF	TGTGCCAGCCAGGTATTCATGAACACTGAAGCTTTCTTT	13	TRBV13	.	TRBJ1-1	.
CASSGGVGVETQYF	TGTGCCAGCAGTGGGGGAGTGGGAGTAGAGACCCAGTACTTC	14	TRBV2	.	TRBJ2-5	.
CASSVRAGSNTGELFF	TGTGCCAGCAGCGTACGGGCGGGATCGAACACCGGGGAGCTGTTTTTT	16	TRBV9	.	TRBJ2-2	.
CASSLSAVSNQPQHF	TGTGCCAGCAGTTTGAGCGCTGTTAGCAATCAGCCCCAGCATTTT	15	TRBV27	.	TRBJ1-5	.
CASSLPGTSSYEQYF	TGTGCCAGCAGCTTGCCCGGGACTAGTTCTTACGAGCAGTACTTC	15	TRBV5-6	TRBD2	TRBJ2-7	.
CASSFGTGISSYEQYF	TGTGCCAGCAGTTTCGGGACAGGGATTAGCTCCTACGAGCAGTACTTC	16	TRBV6-6	TRBD1	TRBJ2-7	.
CATAVTVDNEQFF	TGCGCCACTGCGGTTACCGTCGACAATGAGCAGTTCTTC	13	TRBV4-1	.	TRBJ2-1	once
CASSGAATSLDTQYF	TGTGCCAGCAGTGGGGCAGCGACTAGTCTTGATACGCAGTATTTT	15	TRBV2	.	TRBJ2-3	.
CASSISKFREQYF	TGTGCCAGTAGTATATCGAAGTTTAGGGAGCAGTACTTC	13	TRBV19	.	TRBJ2-7	few
CASSSSRAGEQYF	TGTGCCAGCAGCTCCTCCAGAGCGGGGGAGCAGTACTTC	13	TRBV7-3	TRBD2	TRBJ2-7	.
CASSHRQETQYF	TGTGCCAGCAGCCACCGCCAAGAGACCCAGTACTTC	12	TRBV3-1/TRBV3-2	.	TRBJ2-5	.
CASSQDRASYEQYF	TGTGCCAGCAGTCAGGACAGGGCCTCCTACGAGCAGTACTTC	14	TRBV6-5	TRBD1	TRBJ2-7	few
CASSLSHTDTQYF	TGTGCCAGCAGTTTATCCCACACAGATACGCAGTATTTT	13	TRBV27	.	TRBJ2-3	once
CASSFSGGLSYNEQFF	TGTGCCAGCAGCTTCAGCGGAGGCCTCTCCTACAATGAGCAGTTCTTC	16	TRBV7-8	.	TRBJ2-1	.
CASSLTGGYGYTF	TGTGCCAGCAGTTTGACAGGTGGCTATGGCTACACCTTC	13	TRBV27	.	TRBJ1-2	.
CSAERGSNGYTF	TGCAGCGCTGAGCGGGGAAGTAATGGCTACACCTTC	12	TRBV29-1	.	TRBJ1-2	.
CASSIRGQDRLGTDTQYF	TGTGCCAGTAGTATAAGGGGGCAAGACAGATTAGGCACAGATACGCAGTATTTT	18	TRBV19	TRBD1	TRBJ2-3	few